This T cell receptor beta chain comes out of a study of graft-versus-host responses after intestinal transplantation. About the study: Tacrolimus and steroids were given for two to four years to all recipients after anti-thymocyte globulin induction.

Overall study findings and caveats: Allografts of one patient group, those with graft-donor T cell macrochimerism, had high graft-versus-host to host-versus-graft clonal ratios. Peak circulating GvH clone levels tracked with early post-transplant HvG declines. Present in recipient marrow, GvH clones included some that appeared first in ileum or blood.

This table comes from immunoSEQ multiplex PCR, and its TCRdb copy is limited to in-frame clones, with some not included. The sample records around 20,000 clones, roughly 82% being singletons. The count of this clone is one. Its cognate antigen is unknown. Per germline, CDR1 SGHRS and CDR2 YFSETQ. V lost 1 base and J lost 5; bases outside the gene matches: 6. CDR3 length equals 14 residues. V usage is TRBV5-1 and J usage is TRBJ2-7; 7 nucleotides line up with TRBD2. The sample consisted of PBMCs, taken 14 days after transplant. The TCR originated in a human patient who received an intestinal transplant, so some T cells may come from the graft donor. DNA for the CDR3: TGCGCCAGCAGCTTGTATCTAGCGGCTAACGAGCAGTACTTC. Amino acid sequence: CASSLYLAANEQYF.